This paragraph covers one T cell receptor (beta chain) sequence. Its antigen has not been determined. A much more abundant neighbour one base away suggests this may be a read error. This sample was included in a study of Graves' ophthalmopathy and Graves' hyperthyroidism (dated by TCRdb to between 2017 and 2018). About the full investigation: Peripheral blood was collected before any treatment was given, at the time of initial diagnosis. To explore V-J signatures that distinguish ophthalmopathy from hyperthyroidism, a discovery set of about a hundred patients was enrolled, made up of over 40 with ophthalmopathy and roughly 57 with stable hyperthyroidism. Once sampling was done, hyperthyroidism patients were given methimazole at a starting dose of 30 mg daily, while ophthalmopathy patients were given high-dose intravenous methylprednisolone. T-cell repertoires of thyroid tissue and blood were compared in about six hyperthyroidism patients. An independent validation cohort comprised under 20 hyperthyroidism patients and 15 to 17 patients who later progressed from hyperthyroidism to ophthalmopathy. In total, some 130 blood samples were TCR-sequenced: approximately 40 ophthalmopathy, about 75 hyperthyroidism and approximately 17 hyperthyroidism-to-ophthalmopathy patients. TCR beta repertoire signatures were used to distinguish Graves' ophthalmopathy from Graves' hyperthyroidism and to predict progression to ophthalmopathy.

From cysteine to phenylalanine, the CDR3 is 15 amino acids long. Of all the DNA, just the CDR3 is kept, 45 bases in frame from base 1. Trimmed from V: 4 bases; trimmed from J: 3 bases; junction bases lacking a gene match: 8. The germline V gene sets CDR1 to SNHLY and CDR2 to FYNNEI. For repertoire sequencing, TCR beta CDR3 regions were amplified from RNA transcripts. The first round was an RT-PCR using HTBI primers with the Qiagen OneStep RT-PCR kit, and this first round was followed by a second-round multiplex PCR, then size selection and purification. The libraries underwent paired-end sequencing with 100 bp reads on an Illumina HiSeq2000. Per the original workflow: SOAPnuke was used to process the reads, throwing out any read that had adapters, had uncalled bases, had a mean Phred below 15, or lacked an exact constant-primer or identifier match. COPE v1.2.5 was used to merge the high-quality paired reads. Unique nucleotide sequences were defined as clonotypes and aligned to IMGT TRB V, D and J references using MiTCR v1.1. The analysis was limited to V-J combinations with a frequency above 0.0001, which together covered 99.2% of repertoires. A TCR clonal expansion and chaos score per V-J combination was defined as the ratio of F50 clonal expansion to chaos observed in the TCRdist matrix. Welch's t-statistics and random forest were used to reduce features to more than ten V-J combinations, which were fed into a naive Bayes classifier. The Morisita-Horn index was used to measure how similar the thyroid and blood repertoires were. TCRdb reworked the public reads: Q25 trimming with fastp, MiXCR clone assembly, productive beta chains retained. Identical CDR3 protein sequences are pooled into one entry, listed with their most common genes and DNA. What appears here as the V and J calls and clone size reflects TCRdb's work, not the paper's. This sample holds some 750,000 distinct CDR3 sequences; 35% to 50% were observed only once. The ten largest make up around 40% of the sample.

Paper-wide results and their limitations: The 13-signature model separated ophthalmopathy from stable hyperthyroidism with 85% to 90% sensitivity and roughly 84% specificity in cross-validation, and 80%/75% in the test set. Most expanded thyroid clonotypes with a frequency above 0.001 also appeared in blood, which suggests that blood repertoires may reflect the immune response in the thyroid. In validation, the model predicted ophthalmopathy progression with over 60% sensitivity and about 73% specificity; roughly 11 predicted patients were CT-confirmed with GO in a median of around 6 months. Sample size was not predetermined statistically, and investigators were not blinded to group allocation.

Ophthalmopathy patients were characterized by moderately to severely active disease, a Clinical Activity Score of at least 3, a NOSPECS grade of at least 4, and a disease duration under 3 months. Patients with other autoimmune diseases, uncontrolled infections, pregnancy or lactation were excluded. Clinical symptoms, serum thyroxine, TRAb, thyroid ultrasound and orbital computed tomography formed the basis of the diagnosis. Using Ficoll-Paque density gradient centrifugation, PBMCs were isolated from 9.5 to 10 ml of fresh peripheral blood. Total RNA was extracted with Trizol reagent and quality-checked on an Agilent 2100 Bioanalyzer.

This receptor was identified in an adult man with Graves' ophthalmopathy. The sequenced sample consisted of peripheral blood. The chain links TRBV2 with TRBJ1-2, with 7 middle bases fitting TRBD1. DNA sequence: TGTGCCAGCAGTGGAGAACGGACAGGACACTATGGCTACACCTTC. Its translation is CASSGERTGHYGYTF.